This record looks at one T cell receptor beta chain sequence and its context. What it binds is not known. This entry is derived from a study of identical twins. The study, taken as a whole, reports: It was possible that invariant MAIT and iNKT cells partly confounded the zero-insertion analyses.

Each CDR3 protein gets one entry after TCRdb re-called the 5' RACE reads with MiXCR. This table has 1.5 million to 2 million distinct CDR3 sequences, more than 30% appearing once. The ends lost 5 bases at V and 5 bases at J; junction bases unmatched: 3. In germline, CDR1 is SEHNR, CDR2 FQNEAQ (reference sequence). There are 13 residues in the CDR3. The sequenced sample consisted of cord blood. The clonotype comes from a newborn girl in good health. J is TRBJ2-3 and V is TRBV7-9; 8 nucleotides match TRBD2. The CDR3 reads CASSTAGGDTQYF. In DNA form, the CDR3 reads TGTGCCAGCAGCACGGCGGGAGGAGATACGCAGTATTTT.